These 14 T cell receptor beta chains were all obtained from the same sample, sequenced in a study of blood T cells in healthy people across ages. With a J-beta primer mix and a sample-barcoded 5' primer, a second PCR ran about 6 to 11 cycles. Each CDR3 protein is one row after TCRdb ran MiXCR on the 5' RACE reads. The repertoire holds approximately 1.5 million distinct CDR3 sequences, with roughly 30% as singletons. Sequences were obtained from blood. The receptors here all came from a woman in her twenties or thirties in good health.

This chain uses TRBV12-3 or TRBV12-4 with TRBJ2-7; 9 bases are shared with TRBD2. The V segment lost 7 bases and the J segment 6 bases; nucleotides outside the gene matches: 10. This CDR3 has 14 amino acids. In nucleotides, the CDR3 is TGTGCCAGCAAGCAGAGCGGGAGGCTCTTCGAGCAGTACTTC. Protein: CASKQSGRLFEQYF.

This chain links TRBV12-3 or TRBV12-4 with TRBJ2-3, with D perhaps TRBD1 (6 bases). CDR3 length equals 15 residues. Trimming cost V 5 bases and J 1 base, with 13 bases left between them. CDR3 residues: CASSTGQSRTDTQYF. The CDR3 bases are TGTGCCAGCAGTACCGGACAGAGTCGCACAGATACGCAGTATTTT.

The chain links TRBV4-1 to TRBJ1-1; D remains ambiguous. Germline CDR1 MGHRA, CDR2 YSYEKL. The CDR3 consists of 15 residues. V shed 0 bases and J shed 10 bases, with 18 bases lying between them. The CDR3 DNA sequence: TGCGCCAGCAGCCAAGAATCTGTGGTCGGGTGGTTAGCTTTCTTT. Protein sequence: CASSQESVVGWLAFF.

The CDR3 reads CASTGTGTDTQYF. In DNA, the CDR3 is TGTGCCAGTACGGGGACGGGCACAGATACGCAGTATTTT. The V gene is TRBV13, the J gene TRBJ2-3; D could derive from TRBD1 or TRBD2 (5 bases each). The CDR3 is 13 residues long. Per germline, CDR1 PRHDT and CDR2 FYEKMQ (reference sequence). V lost 9 bases and J 1 base, leaving 11 bases between the germline ends.

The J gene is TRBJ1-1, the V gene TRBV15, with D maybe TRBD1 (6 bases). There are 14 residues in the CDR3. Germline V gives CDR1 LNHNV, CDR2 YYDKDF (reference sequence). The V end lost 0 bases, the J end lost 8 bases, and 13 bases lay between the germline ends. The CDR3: CATSRDRGLGEAFF. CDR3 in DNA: TGTGCCACCAGCAGAGACCGGGGGCTAGGGGAAGCTTTCTTT.

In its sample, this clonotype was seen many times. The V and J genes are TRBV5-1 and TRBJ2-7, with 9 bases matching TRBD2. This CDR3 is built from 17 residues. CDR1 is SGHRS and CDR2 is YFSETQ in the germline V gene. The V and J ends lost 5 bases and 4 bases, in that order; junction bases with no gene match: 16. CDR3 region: CASRPGQLLAGSYEQYF. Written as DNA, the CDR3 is TGCGCCAGCAGGCCGGGACAGCTCCTAGCGGGGTCGTACGAGCAGTACTTC. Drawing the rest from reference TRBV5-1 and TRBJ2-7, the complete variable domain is KAGVTQTPRYLIKTRGQQVTLSCSPISGHRSVSWYQQTPGQGLQFLFEYFSETQRNKGNFPGRFSGRQFSNSRSEMNVSTLELGDSALYLCASRPGQLLAGSYEQYFGPGTRLTVT.

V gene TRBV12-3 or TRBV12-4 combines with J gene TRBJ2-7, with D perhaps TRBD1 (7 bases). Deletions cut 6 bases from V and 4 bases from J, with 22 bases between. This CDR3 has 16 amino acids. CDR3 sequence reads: CASRQGMEGAIYEQYF. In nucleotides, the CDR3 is TGTGCCAGCAGGCAGGGGATGGAGGGGGCGATATACGAGCAGTACTTC.

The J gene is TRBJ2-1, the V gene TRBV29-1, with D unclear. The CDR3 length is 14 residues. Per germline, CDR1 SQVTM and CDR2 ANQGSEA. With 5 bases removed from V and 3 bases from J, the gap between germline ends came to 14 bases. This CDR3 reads CSVSPRADYNEQFF. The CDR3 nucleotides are TGCAGCGTTTCCCCAAGGGCCGACTACAATGAGCAGTTCTTC.

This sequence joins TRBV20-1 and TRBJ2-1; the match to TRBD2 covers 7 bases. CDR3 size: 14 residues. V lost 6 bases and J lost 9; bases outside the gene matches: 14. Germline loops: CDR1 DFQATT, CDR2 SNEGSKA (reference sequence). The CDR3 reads CSAPSGIGIGEQFF. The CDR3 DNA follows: TGCAGTGCACCGAGCGGGATCGGGATCGGTGAGCAGTTCTTC.

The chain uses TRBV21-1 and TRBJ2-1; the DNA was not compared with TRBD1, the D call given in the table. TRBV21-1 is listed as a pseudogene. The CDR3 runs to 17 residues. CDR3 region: CASSSPRCGDSYNEQFF. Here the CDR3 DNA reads TGTGCCAGCAGCAGCCCCAGGTGTGGTGACTCCTACAATGAGCAGTTCTTC.

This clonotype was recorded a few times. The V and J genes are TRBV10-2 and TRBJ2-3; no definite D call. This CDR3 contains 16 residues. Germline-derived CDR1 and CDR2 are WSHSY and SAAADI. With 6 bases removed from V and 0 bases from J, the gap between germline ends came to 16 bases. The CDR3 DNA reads TGCGCCAGCAGCGGGCCCGGCGGAGTTAGCACAGATACGCAGTATTTT. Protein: CASSGPGGVSTDTQYF.

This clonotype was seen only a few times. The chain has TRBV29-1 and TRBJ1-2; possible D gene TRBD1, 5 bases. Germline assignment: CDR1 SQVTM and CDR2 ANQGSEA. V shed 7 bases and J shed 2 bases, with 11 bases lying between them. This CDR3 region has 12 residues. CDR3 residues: CSAKTANYGYTF. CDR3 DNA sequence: TGCAGCGCCAAGACAGCCAACTATGGCTACACCTTC.

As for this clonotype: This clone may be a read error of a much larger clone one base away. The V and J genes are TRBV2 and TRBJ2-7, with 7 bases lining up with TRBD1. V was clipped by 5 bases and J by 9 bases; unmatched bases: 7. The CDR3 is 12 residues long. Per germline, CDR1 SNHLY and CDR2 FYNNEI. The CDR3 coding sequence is TGTGCCAGCAGTAACAGGGGTCGCGGGCAGTACTTC. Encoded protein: CASSNRGRGQYF.

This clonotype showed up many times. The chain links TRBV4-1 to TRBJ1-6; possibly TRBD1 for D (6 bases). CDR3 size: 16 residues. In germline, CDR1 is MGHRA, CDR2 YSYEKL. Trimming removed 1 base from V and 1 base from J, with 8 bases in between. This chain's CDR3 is CASSQARGSYNSPLHF. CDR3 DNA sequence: TGCGCCAGCAGCCAAGCTAGGGGGTCCTATAATTCACCCCTCCACTTT.